A selection of T cell receptor beta chains follows, all from one sample in a study of shared clonotypes between healthy human individuals. Using immunoSEQ multiplex PCR, the repertoire was profiled, and TCRdb retains in-frame clones only, with some absent. The sample records 2 million to 2.5 million clones, almost 96% being singletons. Sequencing input: naive CD4+ T cells sorted from blood. All receptors derive from a man aged 18-30 years in good health. Each CDR3 is given with its conserved first and last residue. Each record gives: D gene, clone size, V gene, J gene, CDR3 DNA, CDR3 protein. D genes are given only for firm matches. Some rows mark clone size as missing; the rest say once, few, many or name a class of expanded clone.

.	.	TRBV2	TRBJ1-4	TGTGCCAGCAGGTTGGGACCGGGTGAAAAACTGTTTTTT	CASRLGPGEKLFF
TRBD2	.	TRBV28	TRBJ2-7	TGTGCCAGCACCCGGGGCGGGGGGGTCTCCTACGAGCAGTACTTC	CASTRGGGVSYEQYF
.	.	TRBV2	TRBJ2-3	TGTGCCAGCAGGCGCACAGATACGCAGTATTTT	CASRRTDTQYF
.	.	TRBV5-4	TRBJ1-2	TGTGCCAGCAGCTTGGGCCGGTCTGCTAACTATGGCTACACCTTC	CASSLGRSANYGYTF
.	.	TRBV18	TRBJ1-3	TGTGCCAGCTCAGCCGTCATCAACTCTGGAAACACCATATATTTT	CASSAVINSGNTIYF
.	.	TRBV28	TRBJ2-7	TGTGCCAGCGGAGGGGGGACTCCACCCTCCTACGAGCAGTACTTC	CASGGGTPPSYEQYF
.	.	TRBV9	TRBJ2-7	TGTGCCAGCAGCGTAGGGGTAGAGAGGAACTGGAACGAGCAGTACTTC	CASSVGVERNWNEQYF
.	.	TRBV12-5	TRBJ2-3	TGTGCTAGTGGTTTGCAGCTAACCAGCACAGATACGCAGTATTTT	CASGLQLTSTDTQYF
TRBD2	.	TRBV30	TRBJ2-1	TGTGCCGCAACGCGGGGGTTCAATGAGCAGTTCTTC	CAATRGFNEQFF
.	.	TRBV30	TRBJ1-5	TGTGCCTGGTCCGGGACCGGCAATCAGCCCCAGCATTTT	CAWSGTGNQPQHF
.	few	TRBV19	TRBJ1-2	TGTGCCAGTAGTTCGGGACTACTCAGAGGCTACACCTTC	CASSSGLLRGYTF
.	.	TRBV13	TRBJ1-1	TGTGCCAGCAGCTTAGACGGGACATTCACGACTGAAGCTTTCTTT	CASSLDGTFTTEAFF
.	.	TRBV16	TRBJ2-6	TGTGCCAGCAGCCAAAGTTCCTCCAGCCCCGGGGCCAACGTCCTGACTTTC	CASSQSSSSPGANVLTF
TRBD1	once	TRBV14	TRBJ2-5	TGTGCCAGCAGCCGTGGGACAGGGCATGCGGAGACCCAGTACTTC	CASSRGTGHAETQYF
.	.	TRBV5-1	TRBJ2-2	TGCGCCAGCAGCCCGCAGGGGCAGGGGTCAGGCGGGGAGCTGTTTTTT	CASSPQGQGSGGELFF
TRBD1	.	TRBV5-4	TRBJ2-1	TGTGCCAGCACCCATACAGGGGGGTTAACGCAGCAGTTCTTC	CASTHTGGLTQQFF
.	.	TRBV7-9	TRBJ1-2	TGTGCCAGCAGCTTAGGTCCAGGGGTTTCCTATGGCTACACCTTC	CASSLGPGVSYGYTF
TRBD1	.	TRBV5-4	TRBJ1-2	TGTGCCAGCAGCTTGGTGGGGACAGCCTATGGCTACACCTTC	CASSLVGTAYGYTF
TRBD1	once	TRBV9	TRBJ2-7	TGTGCCAGCAGCGTAGCGCAGGGGGCGTACGAGCAGTACTTC	CASSVAQGAYEQYF
TRBD2	.	TRBV15	TRBJ2-7	TGTGCCACCAGCAGAGATTGGCTAGCGGGGTCCTACGAGCAGTACTTC	CATSRDWLAGSYEQYF
.	.	TRBV7-2	TRBJ1-1	TGTGCCAGCAGCTTAGACCCCGGGAGAGAAGCTTTCTTT	CASSLDPGREAFF
.	.	TRBV7-9	TRBJ1-6	TGTGCCAGCAGCTTAGTGCGCGGAATGACAGGAGATAATTCACCCCTCCACTTT	CASSLVRGMTGDNSPLHF
.	.	TRBV2	TRBJ1-1	TGTGCCAGCAAGGCGGAGGTGAACACTGAAGCTTTCTTT	CASKAEVNTEAFF
.	.	TRBV9	TRBJ1-2	TGTGCCAGCAGCGTAGACAGAGAGGGCTATGGCTACACCTTC	CASSVDREGYGYTF
.	.	TRBV27	TRBJ2-3	TGTGCCACCCAAGGGGGCACTAGCGGCACAGATACGCAGTATTTT	CATQGGTSGTDTQYF
.	.	TRBV5-1	TRBJ1-5	TGCGCCAGCAGCTTGGGTCTCGGGGATCAGCCCCAGCATTTT	CASSLGLGDQPQHF
TRBD2	.	TRBV29-1	TRBJ2-5	TGCAGCGTCGAACTAGCGGGGGGAGGGACCCAGTACTTC	CSVELAGGGTQYF
.	.	TRBV7-8	TRBJ1-5	TGTGCCAGCAGCTTAGGACCCCAGCCCCAGCATTTT	CASSLGPQPQHF
.	few	TRBV6-1	TRBJ1-6	TGTGCCAGCAGTGAAAAGAGCGGGGGAAAAGGCTATAATTCACCCCTCCACTTT	CASSEKSGGKGYNSPLHF
.	.	TRBV7-9	TRBJ1-1	TGTGCCAGCAGGGGTGAAGGCACTGAAGCTTTCTTT	CASRGEGTEAFF
.	.	TRBV7-6	TRBJ1-4	TGTGCCAGCAGCTTAGGTGACGCAACTAATGAAAAACTGTTTTTT	CASSLGDATNEKLFF
.	.	TRBV7-2	TRBJ2-7	TGTGCCAGCAGCTTCAACGGTTTGGGCCCCTACGAGCAGTACTTC	CASSFNGLGPYEQYF
.	.	TRBV7-9	TRBJ2-5	TGTGCCAGCAGCTTGCCGGCAACGCAAGAGACCCAGTACTTC	CASSLPATQETQYF
.	once	TRBV27	TRBJ2-3	TGTGCCAGCAGAAGCACAGATACGCAGTATTTT	CASRSTDTQYF
.	.	TRBV5-1	TRBJ2-7	TGCGCCAGCAGCTGGGACCCCCCGCCTACTAGCCCCGAGCAGTACTTC	CASSWDPPPTSPEQYF
.	.	TRBV5-4	TRBJ2-7	TGTGCCAGCAGCTTGATGGGGGGATCCTACGAGCAGTACTTC	CASSLMGGSYEQYF
.	.	TRBV6-5	TRBJ1-6	TGTGCCAGCAGTGAAAATTCACCCCTCCACTTT	CASSENSPLHF
.	.	TRBV5-4	TRBJ1-1	TGTGCCAGCAGCTTGCAGTTGAACACTGAAGCTTTCTTT	CASSLQLNTEAFF
.	.	TRBV18	TRBJ1-6	TGTGCCAGCTCACCACGGAGCTATAATAATTCACCCCTCCACTTT	CASSPRSYNNSPLHF
TRBD2	.	TRBV4-1	TRBJ2-3	TGCGCCAGCAGCCAAGGGGCAGCGGGGCACCGAGGGCAGTATTTT	CASSQGAAGHRGQYF
.	once	TRBV5-1	TRBJ2-5	TGCGCCAGCAGCTTGGTTAGAAGCGGGGAGACCCAGTACTTC	CASSLVRSGETQYF
.	.	TRBV6-5	TRBJ1-5	TGTGCCAGCAGTTACGGGGGGACCGGCAATCAGCCCCAGCATTTT	CASSYGGTGNQPQHF
TRBD1	.	TRBV28	TRBJ1-2	TGTGCCAGCAGGACCCCGGGACAGGCTAACTATGGCTACACCTTC	CASRTPGQANYGYTF
.	.	TRBV10-2	TRBJ2-5	TGCGCCAGCAGCTGGGAGAAGGGGGGGCCGATAGGGGAGACCCAGTACTTC	CASSWEKGGPIGETQYF
.	.	TRBV6-5	TRBJ1-1	TGTGCCAGCAGTCTAATGGGGGTACCCACTGAAGCTTTCTTT	CASSLMGVPTEAFF
TRBD1	once	TRBV5-6	TRBJ1-2	TGTGCCAGCAGCTGGACAGGGACAGGGACTACTAACTATGGCTACACCTTC	CASSWTGTGTTNYGYTF
TRBD1	.	TRBV5-4	TRBJ1-1	TGTGCCAGCAGTTTAAGGGACAGGGGTTTTCGGAACACTGAAGCTTTCTTT	CASSLRDRGFRNTEAFF
.	.	TRBV6-5	TRBJ2-7	TGTGCCAGCAGTCCAGGGTTCGGCGAGCAGTACTTC	CASSPGFGEQYF
.	.	TRBV6-5	TRBJ1-3	TGTGCCATCACAGGAAACACCATATATTTT	CAITGNTIYF
TRBD1	.	TRBV30	TRBJ1-2	TGTGCCTGGACCTCCGGGACAGCGCAAAACTATGGCTACACCTTC	CAWTSGTAQNYGYTF
.	.	TRBV14	TRBJ1-1	TGTGCCAGCAGCCAAGACGGGAACACTGAAGCTTTCTTT	CASSQDGNTEAFF
.	.	TRBV7-2	TRBJ1-5	TGTGCCAGCAGCTCCCAGAACGATCAGCCCCAGCATTTT	CASSSQNDQPQHF
.	.	TRBV2	TRBJ2-7	TGTGCCAGCAGACTCGGGACAAACGAGCAGTACTTC	CASRLGTNEQYF